Shown below are 6 T cell receptor beta chains from a single sample sequenced in a study of blood T cell repertoires in COVID-19. Generated by immunoSEQ multiplex PCR, the TCRdb table keeps only in-frame clones and is missing some. The sample holds some 100,000 clones, approximately 89% seen once. The material sequenced was peripheral blood. The origin of the receptors is a man aged 55-75 years with acute or convalescent COVID-19.

The table lists this clone with a few counts. The rearrangement links TRBV2 to TRBJ1-3; 7 positions agree with TRBD1. The germline gives CDR1 SNHLY, CDR2 FYNNEI. The CDR3 is made up of 14 amino acids. Trimming at V came to 6 bases and at J to 3 bases, leaving 5 bases not matched to a gene. Here the CDR3 DNA reads TGTGCCAGCAGGACAGGGACGGGTGGAAACACCATATATTTT. Its protein is CASRTGTGGNTIYF. Supplemented by reference TRBV2 and TRBJ1-3, the full variable domain reads EPEVTQTPSHQVTQMGQEVILRCVPISNHLYFYWYRQILGQKVEFLVSFYNNEISEKSEIFDDQFSVERPDGSNFTLKIRSTKLEDSAMYFCASRTGTGGNTIYFGEGSWLTVV.

The chain combines TRBV28 with TRBJ1-1, with TRBD1 as a possible D gene (5 bases). V was clipped by 1 base and J by 4 bases, with 10 bases between them. The length of the CDR3 is 14 residues. Germline CDR1 is MDHEN and CDR2 is SYDVKM. Here the CDR3 DNA reads TGTGCCAGCAGTTTATCAGGCAGGGCCACTGAAGCTTTCTTT. This codes for CASSLSGRATEAFF.

V usage is TRBV1 and J usage is TRBJ2-1; the table's D gene call, TRBD2, was not cross checked with the DNA. TRBV1 is annotated as a pseudogene. The CDR3 spans 20 residues. The chain's CDR3 is CTSSRPTSGRALGLHNEQFF. Written as DNA, the CDR3 is TGCACCAGCAGCCGCCCGACTAGCGGGAGGGCCCTTGGGCTCCACAATGAGCAGTTCTTC.

The J gene is TRBJ2-1, the V gene TRBV11-2; D not resolved. This CDR3 is built from 12 residues. V was clipped by 1 base and J by 8 bases, with 6 bases between them. In germline, CDR1 is SGHAT, CDR2 FQNNGV. The CDR3 nucleotides read TGTGCCAGCAGCTTAGGTATCGATGAGCAGTTCTTC. It specifies CASSLGIDEQFF.

CDR3 nucleotides: TGTGCCAGCAGCTCCTCGACAGGGGAAGATACGCAGTATTTT. This gives the protein CASSSSTGEDTQYF. V is TRBV7-9 and J is TRBJ2-3, with 8 bases aligning to TRBD1. This CDR3 has 14 residues. The junction had 5 bases not matched to a gene; V was cut back by 4 bases and J by 5 bases. Germline assignment: CDR1 SEHNR and CDR2 FQNEAQ (reference sequence).

The chain recombines TRBV3-1 (or the pseudogene TRBV3-2) with TRBJ1-5; D is unresolved. Germline assignment: CDR1 LGHDT and CDR2 YNNKEL (reference sequence). The ends were cut back, 6 bases at V and 0 bases at J, with 6 bases in the middle. The CDR3 is made up of 13 amino acids. The CDR3 DNA follows: TGTGCCAGCAGTCGCGATAGCAATCAGCCCCAGCATTTT. This sequence encodes CASSRDSNQPQHF.